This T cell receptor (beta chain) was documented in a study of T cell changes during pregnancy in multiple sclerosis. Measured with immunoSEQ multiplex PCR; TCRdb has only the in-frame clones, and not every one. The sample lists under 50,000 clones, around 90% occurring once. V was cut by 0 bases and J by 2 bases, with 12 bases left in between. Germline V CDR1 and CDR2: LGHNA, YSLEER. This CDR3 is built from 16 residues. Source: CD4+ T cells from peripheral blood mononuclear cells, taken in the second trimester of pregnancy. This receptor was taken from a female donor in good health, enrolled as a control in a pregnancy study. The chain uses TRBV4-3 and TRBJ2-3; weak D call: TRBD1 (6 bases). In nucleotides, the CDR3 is TGCGCCAGCAGCCAAGAGACCGGGACAACCACAGATACGCAGTATTTT. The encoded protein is CASSQETGTTTDTQYF.